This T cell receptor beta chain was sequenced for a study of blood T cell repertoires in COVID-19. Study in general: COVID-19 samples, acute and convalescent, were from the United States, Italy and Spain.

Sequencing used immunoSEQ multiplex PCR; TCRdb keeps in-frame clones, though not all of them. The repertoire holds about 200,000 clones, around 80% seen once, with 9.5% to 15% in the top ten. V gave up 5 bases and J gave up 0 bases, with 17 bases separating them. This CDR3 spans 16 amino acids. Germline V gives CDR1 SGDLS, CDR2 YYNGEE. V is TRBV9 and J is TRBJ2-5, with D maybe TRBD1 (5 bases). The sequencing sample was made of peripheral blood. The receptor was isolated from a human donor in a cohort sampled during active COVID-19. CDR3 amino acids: CASSSRAGKYQETQYF. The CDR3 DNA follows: TGTGCCAGCAGTTCTAGGGCAGGGAAGTACCAAGAGACCCAGTACTTC.